A single sample gave rise to the 26 T cell receptor beta chains below, sequenced in a study of blood T cell repertoires in COVID-19 (dated by TCRdb to about 2020). Libraries were constructed by the immunoSEQ multiplex PCR assay. This is the immuneACCESS table as TCRdb keeps it, with only in-frame sequences that have V and J called. A part of the clones is gone; compared with another copy, unresolved V genes explain less than half, and the rest is unexplained. The sample contains about 260,000 clones, approximately 89% of them found a single time. The ten largest clones take up 2% to 2.5% of the sample. Sequencing was performed on peripheral blood. The receptor set was obtained from a woman aged 45-65 years with acute or convalescent COVID-19.

In nucleotides, the CDR3 is TGTGCCAGCAGTTTGGGACTAACGGGTGTCGGTGAGCAGTTCTTC. Translation gives CASSLGLTGVGEQFF. V usage is TRBV28 and J usage is TRBJ2-1; 7 bases are shared with TRBD2. V was pared by 3 bases and J by 9 bases, with 11 bases of the junction left unmatched. The length of the CDR3 is 15 residues. Germline assignment: CDR1 MDHEN and CDR2 SYDVKM.

This chain joins TRBV7-9 and TRBJ1-2; tentatively, D is TRBD1 (6 bases). The V gene lost 5 bases and the J gene lost 6 bases, with 13 bases spanning the gap. Germline-derived CDR1 and CDR2 are SEHNR and FQNEAQ (reference sequence). The CDR3 runs to 13 residues. Written as DNA, the CDR3 is TGTGCCAGCAGCCCGAGCTACAGGGATGGCTACACCTTC. Protein sequence: CASSPSYRDGYTF.

The chain employs TRBV15 and TRBJ2-1; 7 bases are shared with TRBD1. The CDR3 contains 15 residues. V gave up 4 bases and J gave up 3 bases; unmatched junction bases: 6. Germline CDR1 LNHNV, CDR2 YYDKDF (reference sequence). This chain's CDR3 is CATSTRQGVYNEQFF. Here the CDR3 DNA reads TGTGCCACCAGCACCCGACAGGGAGTCTACAATGAGCAGTTCTTC.

The chain is built from TRBV24-1 and TRBJ1-1, with unresolved D. V was shortened by 3 bases and J by 4 bases, with 11 bases between the two germline ends. CDR1 is KGHDR and CDR2 is SFDVKD in the germline V gene. The CDR3 is 14 residues long. The CDR3 loop is CATSDAADGTEAFF. The CDR3 DNA reads TGTGCCACCAGTGATGCGGCAGACGGCACTGAAGCTTTCTTT.

CDR3 loop: CASSVLASPEAFF. The CDR3 coding sequence is TGTGCCAGCAGCGTGCTCGCTAGTCCTGAAGCTTTCTTT. The chain links TRBV9 to TRBJ1-1; the D is unclear. Germline CDR1 reads SGDLS; CDR2 reads YYNGEE. The CDR3 runs 13 residues. The germline V and J ends were trimmed by 2 bases and 6 bases, with 11 bases remaining between them.

This chain uses TRBV5-4 with TRBJ2-7; weak D call: TRBD1 (5 bases). The germline V gene has CDR1 SGHNT and CDR2 YYREEE (reference sequence). This CDR3 region has 14 residues. Trimming stripped 1 base from V and 3 bases from J, with 11 bases between. The CDR3 DNA reads as TGTGCCAGCAGCTTGCTAGGGGTCCTCTACGAGCAGTACTTC. It is translated as CASSLLGVLYEQYF.

This chain links TRBV11-3 with TRBJ2-1; the match to TRBD1 covers 7 bases. V gave up 0 bases and J gave up 8 bases; unmatched junction bases: 13. The CDR3 spans 17 residues. Germline CDR1 SGHNT, CDR2 YENEEA. This CDR3 is CASSLDWGTGANHEQFF. The CDR3 nucleotides are TGTGCCAGCAGCTTAGATTGGGGCACAGGGGCTAACCATGAGCAGTTCTTC.

This clone was seen a single time. This likely comes from a read error, as the CDR3 has no conserved phenylalanine or tryptophan at its end. The limits of the CDR3 on the DNA are not certain, so only TCRdb's listed CDR3 is given. The V and J genes are TRBV5-4 and TRBJ2-3; the D call of TRBD2 is as the table states it, not checked on the DNA. Germline CDR1 and CDR2: SGHNT and YYREEE (reference sequence). 12 amino acids form the CDR3, both terminal residues included. The CDR3 reads CASSLWSQAWLL.

This clone was detected many times. V gene TRBV2 combines with J gene TRBJ2-1; D not resolved. Germline CDR1 and CDR2: SNHLY and FYNNEI. The CDR3 runs to 15 residues. Trimming shortened V by 8 bases and J by 0 bases, and 14 bases separated the two germline ends. The CDR3 coding sequence is TGTGCCAGCGGATACCTCTCTAGCTCCTACAATGAGCAGTTCTTC. Residues: CASGYLSSSYNEQFF.

This chain's CDR3 is CASRRAALSYEQYF. The CDR3 DNA is TGCGCCAGCAGGCGGGCCGCCCTTTCCTACGAGCAGTACTTC. The V gene is TRBV23-1, the J gene TRBJ2-7; D may be TRBD2 (5 bases). TRBV23-1 is identified as an open reading frame with a role that is uncertain. This CDR3 has 14 amino acids. V lost 6 bases to trimming and J lost 1 base, with 13 bases between them.

This chain connects TRBV7-9 to TRBJ1-1; D perhaps matches TRBD1 (5 bases). CDR1 is SEHNR, CDR2 FQNEAQ, per germline (reference sequence). V was pared by 2 bases and J by 2 bases, with 9 bases between. CDR3 length: 14 residues. The CDR3 sequence is CASSLWQGNTEAFF. CDR3 nucleotides: TGTGCCAGCAGCTTATGGCAGGGTAACACTGAAGCTTTCTTT.

The chain joins TRBV10-2 to TRBJ1-5, with D tentatively TRBD1 (5 bases). CDR3 size: 13 residues. Trimming cost V 3 bases and J 14 bases, with 17 bases left between them. Germline assignment: CDR1 WSHSY and CDR2 SAAADI. CDR3 nucleotides: TGCGCCAGCAGTGATGATGCTTCGGGGGGAAAGCATTTT. It encodes CASSDDASGGKHF.

On this clone: The identical CDR3 is also encoded by other nucleotide sequences in the sample. The chain uses TRBV19 and TRBJ2-7; 9 nucleotides line up with TRBD2. Germline lookup yields CDR1 LNHDA and CDR2 SQIVND (reference sequence). The CDR3 is 14 residues long. With V trimmed by 3 bases and J by 3 bases, 3 bases remained unmatched. The CDR3 DNA sequence: TGTGCCAGTAGTATCTTAGCGGGAGTCTACGAGCAGTACTTC. Amino acid sequence: CASSILAGVYEQYF. The full variable domain, in which reference TRBV19 and TRBJ2-7 provide the parts outside the CDR3, is DGGITQSPKYLFRKEGQNVTLSCEQNLNHDAMYWYRQDPGQGLRLIYYSQIVNDFQKGDIAEGYSVSREKKESFPLTVTSAQKNPTAFYLCASSILAGVYEQYFGPGTRLTVT.

This clone was observed a single time. This chain connects TRBV19 to TRBJ1-5; perhaps TRBD1 as D (5 bases). Trimming removed 4 bases from V and 6 bases from J, with 16 bases in between. Germline CDR1 is LNHDA and CDR2 is SQIVND (reference sequence). The CDR3 runs to 15 residues. The CDR3 bases are TGTGCCAGTAGTACTTCCGGGACTGCAGGTCAGCCCCAGCATTTT. It is translated as CASSTSGTAGQPQHF.

The V gene is TRBV7-3, the J gene TRBJ2-5; 10 bases align to TRBD1. The junction had 5 bases not matched to a gene; V was cut back by 5 bases and J by 5 bases. From germline, CDR1 is SGHTA and CDR2 FQGTGA. This CDR3 contains 14 residues. The CDR3 DNA reads TGTGCCAGCAGCCAGACAGGGGGCCGGGAGACCCAGTACTTC. This codes for CASSQTGGRETQYF.

The V call is TRBV9, the J call TRBJ2-1, with 10 nucleotides matching TRBD2. The CDR3 has 15 amino acids. Germline CDR1 SGDLS, CDR2 YYNGEE. The J segment lost 7 bases and the V segment lost 5 bases, leaving 9 bases of the junction unmatched. The CDR3 nucleotides are TGTGCCAGCAGTGCAGCGGGAGGGCTGGGGAATGAGCAGTTCTTC. This gives the protein CASSAAGGLGNEQFF.

The chain has TRBV7-2 and TRBJ2-1; a weak D match, TRBD2 (6 bases). Germline assignment: CDR1 SGHTA and CDR2 FQGNSA. V was clipped by 5 bases and J by 3 bases, with 8 bases between them. The CDR3 has 13 amino acids. The CDR3 is CASSKDYYNEQFF. CDR3 DNA: TGTGCCAGCAGCAAGGACTACTACAATGAGCAGTTCTTC.

The V and J genes are TRBV9 and TRBJ1-3; the match to TRBD1 covers 8 bases. Looked up from germline, CDR1 is SGDLS and CDR2 is YYNGEE. The V gene end was trimmed by 0 bases and the J gene end by 0 bases; junction bases not matched to a gene: 2. The length of the CDR3 is 16 residues. CDR3 nucleotides: TGTGCCAGCAGCGTAGGGACAGGGAGCTCTGGAAACACCATATATTTT. This codes for CASSVGTGSSGNTIYF.

V gene TRBV2 combines with J gene TRBJ2-1, with 14 bases matching TRBD2. V dropped 7 bases and J dropped 7; count of bases not matched to a gene: 3. The germline gives CDR1 SNHLY, CDR2 FYNNEI. This CDR3 is 14 amino acids long. CDR3 sequence: CASTGTSGRNEQFF. CDR3 sequence (DNA): TGTGCCAGCACCGGGACTAGCGGGAGAAATGAGCAGTTCTTC.

The chain has TRBV28 and TRBJ1-5, with D perhaps matching TRBD1 (5 bases). V was trimmed by 3 bases and J by 0 bases, leaving 15 bases between them. The germline V gene encodes CDR1 MDHEN and CDR2 SYDVKM. This CDR3 is 17 amino acids long. CDR3 region: CASSFRRGWYSNQPQHF. The CDR3 DNA follows: TGTGCCAGCAGTTTCCGAAGGGGCTGGTATAGCAATCAGCCCCAGCATTTT.

This chain links TRBV5-1 with TRBJ1-1; tentatively, D is TRBD1 (6 bases). The V end lost 3 bases, the J end lost 3 bases, and 15 bases lay between the germline ends. CDR1 is SGHRS, CDR2 YFSETQ, per germline. There are 15 residues in the CDR3. The DNA of the CDR3 is TGCGCCAGCAGCTCTTTGAAACAGGGTCACACTGAAGCTTTCTTT. It codes for CASSSLKQGHTEAFF. The complete variable domain, with remaining parts taken from reference TRBV5-1 and TRBJ1-1, reads KAGVTQTPRYLIKTRGQQVTLSCSPISGHRSVSWYQQTPGQGLQFLFEYFSETQRNKGNFPGRFSGRQFSNSRSEMNVSTLELGDSALYLCASSSLKQGHTEAFFGQGTRLTVV.

This sequence joins TRBV28 and TRBJ1-5; TRBD1 might be the D (6 bases). CDR1 and CDR2 (germline): MDHEN, SYDVKM. CDR3 size: 14 residues. Trimming pared 3 bases from V and 5 bases from J, leaving 11 bases between. The CDR3 DNA reads as TGTGCCAGCAGTTTTCGGTCAGGGGATCAGCCCCAGCATTTT. Encoded protein: CASSFRSGDQPQHF.

This chain joins TRBV18 and TRBJ1-2; tentative D call: TRBD1 (5 bases). Germline V gene lookup returns CDR1 KGHSH and CDR2 LQKENI. The CDR3 has 14 residues. The germline V and J ends were trimmed by 2 bases and 8 bases, with 15 bases remaining between them. The CDR3 DNA sequence: TGTGCCAGCTCACCATCGAAAGGGGCGCAAGGCTACACCTTC. Its translation is CASSPSKGAQGYTF.

The J gene is TRBJ2-2, the V gene TRBV6-1; D is possibly TRBD2 (5 bases). Per germline, CDR1 MNHNS and CDR2 SASEGT. The length of the CDR3 is 15 residues. Trimming removed 1 base at V and 4 bases at J, with 10 bases between. The CDR3 region has the DNA TGTGCCAGCAGTGAAGATTGGGCGGGCACCGGGGAGCTGTTTTTT. Its protein product is CASSEDWAGTGELFF.

V and J are TRBV4-1 and TRBJ2-7; 9 bases are a match to TRBD2. V shed 2 bases, J shed 5 bases, and the junction held 22 bases outside the gene matches. The CDR3 loop spans 20 amino acids. CDR1 and CDR2 (germline): MGHRA, YSYEKL. Written as DNA, the CDR3 is TGCGCCAGCAGCCAACTTCCAGGGGGACCAGTAGCGGGAGCGAGGAACGAGCAGTACTTC. Protein product: CASSQLPGGPVAGARNEQYF.

The gene calls are TRBV3-1 (or the pseudogene TRBV3-2) and TRBJ2-7; D is possibly TRBD1 (8 bases). With 4 bases removed from V and 5 bases from J, the gap between germline ends came to 15 bases. Germline CDR1 LGHDT, CDR2 YNNKEL (reference sequence). The CDR3 length is 14 residues. The CDR3 DNA is TGTGCCAGCAGCCTCACACAGGGGGGGAACGAGCAGTACTTC. This encodes CASSLTQGGNEQYF.